This TCR beta chain was retrieved from a study of cytomegalovirus exposure and HLA in healthy donors. 13 Jbeta primers and 60 Vbeta primers were used for the PCR. The authors' processing: In a later analysis, roughly 11 million of 75 million to 90 million unique beta chains occurred in at least two donors. The data were produced by immunoSEQ multiplex PCR, yet TCRdb's version contains in-frame clones alone and is incomplete. The DNA gave D and trimming, while V, J and clone size come from that table. The table has approximately 150,000 clones, 65% to 70% seen once. Broader study findings: In vitro checks showed that three CMV-associated chains really do target CMV antigens. In a later analysis, the majority of CMV-associated beta chains seemingly showed HLA restriction. A later analysis found common viral pathogens apparently linked to several of the most significant clusters.

CDR3 length: 14 amino acids. Losses at the gene ends were 3 bases for V and 6 bases for J; bases not matched to a gene: 6. Germline-derived CDR1 and CDR2 are MNHNY and SVGAGI (reference sequence). In regard to this clone: The antigen remains unidentified.

This clonotype originated in a man aged 25 to 40 in good health and CMV-seropositive. The sequencing sample was made of PBMCs. This sequence joins TRBV6-6 and TRBJ2-7, with TRBD2 identical over 9 bases. DNA for the CDR3: TGTGCCAGCAGTTATTTAGCGGGAGATTGCGAGCAGTACTTC. Protein: CASSYLAGDCEQYF.